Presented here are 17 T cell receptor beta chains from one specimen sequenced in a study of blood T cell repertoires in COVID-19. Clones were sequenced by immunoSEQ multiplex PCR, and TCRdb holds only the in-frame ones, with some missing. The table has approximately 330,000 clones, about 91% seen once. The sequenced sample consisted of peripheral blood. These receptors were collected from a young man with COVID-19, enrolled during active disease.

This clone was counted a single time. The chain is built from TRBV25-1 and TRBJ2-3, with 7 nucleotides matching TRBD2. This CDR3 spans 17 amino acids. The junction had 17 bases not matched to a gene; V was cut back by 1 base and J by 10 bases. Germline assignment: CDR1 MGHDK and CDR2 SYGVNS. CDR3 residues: CASSEWEGSASVRAQYF. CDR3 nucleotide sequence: TGTGCCAGCAGTGAATGGGAGGGGTCCGCTTCGGTGAGGGCGCAGTATTTT.

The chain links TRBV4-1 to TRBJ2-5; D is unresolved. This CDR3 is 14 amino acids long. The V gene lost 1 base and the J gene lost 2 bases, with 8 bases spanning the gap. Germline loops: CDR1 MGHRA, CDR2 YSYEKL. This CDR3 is CASSQGSMQETQYF. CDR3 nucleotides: TGCGCCAGCAGCCAAGGGTCTATGCAAGAGACCCAGTACTTC.

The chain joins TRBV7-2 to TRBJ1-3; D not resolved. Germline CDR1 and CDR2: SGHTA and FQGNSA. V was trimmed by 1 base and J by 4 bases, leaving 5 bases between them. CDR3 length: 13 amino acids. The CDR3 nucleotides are TGTGCCAGCAGCTTAGAAGCCGGAAACACCATATATTTT. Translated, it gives CASSLEAGNTIYF.

The CDR3 bases are TGTGCCAGCAGCTTAGAGGGGCGTGTGGCTTTCTTT. This translates into CASSLEGRVAFF. This sequence joins TRBV7-2 and TRBJ1-1; a possible D gene is TRBD1 (5 bases). V lost 1 base to trimming and J lost 11 bases, with 11 bases between them. The CDR3 length is 12 residues. Germline V gene data show CDR1 as SGHTA and CDR2 as FQGNSA.

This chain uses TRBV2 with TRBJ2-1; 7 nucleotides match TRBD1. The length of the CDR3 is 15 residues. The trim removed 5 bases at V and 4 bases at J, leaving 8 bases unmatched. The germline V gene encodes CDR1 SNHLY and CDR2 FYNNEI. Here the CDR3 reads CASSKQGFAYNEQFF. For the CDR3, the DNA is TGTGCCAGCAGTAAACAGGGGTTCGCTTACAATGAGCAGTTCTTC. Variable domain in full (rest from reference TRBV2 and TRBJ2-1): EPEVTQTPSHQVTQMGQEVILRCVPISNHLYFYWYRQILGQKVEFLVSFYNNEISEKSEIFDDQFSVERPDGSNFTLKIRSTKLEDSAMYFCASSKQGFAYNEQFFGPGTRLTVL.

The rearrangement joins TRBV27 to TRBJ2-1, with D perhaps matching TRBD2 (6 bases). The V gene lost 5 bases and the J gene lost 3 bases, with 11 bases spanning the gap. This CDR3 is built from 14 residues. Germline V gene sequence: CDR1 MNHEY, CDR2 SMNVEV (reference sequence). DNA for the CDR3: TGTGCCAGCAGTCCCCGACTAGGCTACAATGAGCAGTTCTTC. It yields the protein CASSPRLGYNEQFF.

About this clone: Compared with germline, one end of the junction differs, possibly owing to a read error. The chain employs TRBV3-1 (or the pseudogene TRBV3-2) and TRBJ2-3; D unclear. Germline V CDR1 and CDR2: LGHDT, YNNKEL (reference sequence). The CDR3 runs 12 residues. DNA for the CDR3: TGTGCCAGCAGTCAAGCCGCAGATACGCAGTATTTT. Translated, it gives CASSQAADTQYF.

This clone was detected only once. Here the CDR3 DNA reads TGTGCCAGCAGGTCGGGACAGTATAATGAAAAACTGTTTTTT. It specifies CASRSGQYNEKLFF. This sequence joins TRBV28 and TRBJ1-4; 7 bases map to TRBD1. V shed 6 bases, J shed 4 bases, and the junction held 5 bases outside the gene matches. The CDR3 has 14 residues. From germline, CDR1 is MDHEN and CDR2 SYDVKM.

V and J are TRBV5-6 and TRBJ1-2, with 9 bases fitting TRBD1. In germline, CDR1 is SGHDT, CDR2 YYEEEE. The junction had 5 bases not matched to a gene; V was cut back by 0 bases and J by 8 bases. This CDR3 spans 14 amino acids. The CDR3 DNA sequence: TGTGCCAGCAGCTTGGCGGGGGGACAGGGCGGCTACACCTTC. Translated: CASSLAGGQGGYTF.

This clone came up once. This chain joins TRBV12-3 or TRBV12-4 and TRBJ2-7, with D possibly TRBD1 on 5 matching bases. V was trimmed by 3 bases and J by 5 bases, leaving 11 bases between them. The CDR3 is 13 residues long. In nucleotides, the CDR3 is TGTGCCAGCAGTTTGGGGCTTTCGAACGAGCAGTACTTC. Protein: CASSLGLSNEQYF.

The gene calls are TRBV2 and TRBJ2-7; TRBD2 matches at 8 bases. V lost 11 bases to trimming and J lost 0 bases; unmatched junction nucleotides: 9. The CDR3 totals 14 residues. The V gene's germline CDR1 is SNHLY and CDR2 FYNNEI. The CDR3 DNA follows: TGTGCCCGGGGGGGGCTTGGGAGCTCCTACGAGCAGTACTTC. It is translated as CARGGLGSSYEQYF.

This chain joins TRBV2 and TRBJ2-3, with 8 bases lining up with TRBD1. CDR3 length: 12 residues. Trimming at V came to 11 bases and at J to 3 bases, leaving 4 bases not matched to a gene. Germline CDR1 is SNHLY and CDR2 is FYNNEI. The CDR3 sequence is CASGQGTDTQYF. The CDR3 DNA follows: TGTGCCTCCGGACAGGGAACAGATACGCAGTATTTT.

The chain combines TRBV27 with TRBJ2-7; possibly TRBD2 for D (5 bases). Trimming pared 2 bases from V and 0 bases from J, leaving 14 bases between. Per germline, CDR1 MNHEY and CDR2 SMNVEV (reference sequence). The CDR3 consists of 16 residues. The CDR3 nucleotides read TGTGCCAGCAGTTTAATCGGCGCGGGCCGCTCCTACGAGCAGTACTTC. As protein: CASSLIGAGRSYEQYF.

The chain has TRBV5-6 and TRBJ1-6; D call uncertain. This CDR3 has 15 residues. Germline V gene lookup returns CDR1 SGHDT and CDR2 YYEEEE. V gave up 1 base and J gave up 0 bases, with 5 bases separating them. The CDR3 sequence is CASSLYSSYNSPLHF. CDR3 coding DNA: TGTGCCAGCAGCTTGTATAGCTCCTATAATTCACCCCTCCACTTT.

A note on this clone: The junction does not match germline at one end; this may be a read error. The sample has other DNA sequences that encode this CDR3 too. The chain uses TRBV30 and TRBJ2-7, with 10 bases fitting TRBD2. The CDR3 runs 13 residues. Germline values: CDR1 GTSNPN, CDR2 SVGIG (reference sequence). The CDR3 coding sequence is TGTGCTTGGACTAGCGGAAAAAAATACGAGCAGTACTTC. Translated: CAWTSGKKYEQYF.

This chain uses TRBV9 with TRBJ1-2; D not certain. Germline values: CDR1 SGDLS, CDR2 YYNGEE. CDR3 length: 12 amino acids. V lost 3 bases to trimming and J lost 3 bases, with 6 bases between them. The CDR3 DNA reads TGTGCCAGCAGCGAACCGGACTATGGCTACACCTTC. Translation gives CASSEPDYGYTF.

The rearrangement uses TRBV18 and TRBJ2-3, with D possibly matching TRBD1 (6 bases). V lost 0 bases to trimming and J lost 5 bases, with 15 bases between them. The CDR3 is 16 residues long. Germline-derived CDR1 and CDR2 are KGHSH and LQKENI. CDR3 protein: CASSPPGQGSGDTQYF. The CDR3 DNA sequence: TGTGCCAGCTCACCACCGGGTCAGGGGTCGGGAGATACGCAGTATTTT. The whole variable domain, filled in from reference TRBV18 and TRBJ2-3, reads NAGVMQNPRHLVRRRGQEARLRCSPMKGHSHVYWYRQLPEEGLKFMVYLQKENIIDESGMPKERFSAEFPKEGPSILRIQQVVRGDSAAYFCASSPPGQGSGDTQYFGPGTRLTVL.